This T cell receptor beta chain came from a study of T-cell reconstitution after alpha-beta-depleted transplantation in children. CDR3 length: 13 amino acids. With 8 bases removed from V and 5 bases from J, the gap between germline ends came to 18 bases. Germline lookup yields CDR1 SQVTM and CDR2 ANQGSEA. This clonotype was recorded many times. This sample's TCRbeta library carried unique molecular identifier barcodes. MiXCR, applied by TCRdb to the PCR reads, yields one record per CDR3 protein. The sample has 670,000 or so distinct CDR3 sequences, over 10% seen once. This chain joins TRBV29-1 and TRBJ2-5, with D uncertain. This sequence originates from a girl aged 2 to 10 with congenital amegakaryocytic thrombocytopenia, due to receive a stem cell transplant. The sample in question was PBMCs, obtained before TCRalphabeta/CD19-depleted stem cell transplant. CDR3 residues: CSTSFYSPETQYF. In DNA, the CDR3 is TGCAGCACGAGCTTTTACAGCCCGGAGACCCAGTACTTC.